Listed below are T cell receptor beta chains from one sample, sequenced in a study of early T cells in non-severe SARS-CoV-2 infection. One entry per CDR3 protein results from TCRdb running MiXCR on the 5' RACE reads. The sample contains tens of thousands of distinct CDR3 sequences, roughly 17% of which appear only once. The source material was whole blood, sampled at baseline. The receptors shown here come from an adult who was a healthcare worker with PCR-confirmed SARS-CoV-2 infection or an uninfected control (not recorded which). The conserved cysteine and the conserved F or W are not part of the CDR3 here. The order of the fields is D gene, V gene, J gene, CDR3 protein. The D gene is left open where the match is weak.

TRBD1	TRBV10-3	TRBJ2-5	AISGPRDRGRTRGSSQETQY
.	TRBV19	TRBJ2-1	ASSIVAPYNEQF
.	TRBV5-1	TRBJ2-3	ASSLDVADTQY
.	TRBV10-3	TRBJ2-3	ATRADMGTDTQY
.	TRBV11-2	TRBJ2-2	ASSLGTAPGELF
TRBD2	TRBV20-1	TRBJ2-5	SATEETSGSQETQY
.	TRBV10-1	TRBJ2-7	ASSDGSAGTYEQY
.	TRBV7-8	TRBJ2-1	ASSPSLASSYNEQF
TRBD1	TRBV7-3	TRBJ2-4	ASSHSGGNQNIQY
TRBD2	TRBV20-1	TRBJ2-3	SARDRSGSVSTQY
.	TRBV12-3/TRBV12-4	TRBJ1-2	ASRGSGYT
.	TRBV9	TRBJ2-7	ASSVIPDEQY
TRBD2	TRBV7-2	TRBJ2-7	ASSFMTSGSHEQY
.	TRBV11-1	TRBJ2-5	ASSPRWEKETQY
.	TRBV25-1	TRBJ2-1	ASSEYRPTGYNEQF
.	TRBV28	TRBJ2-1	ASSLGLTTTEQF
.	TRBV6-2/TRBV6-3	TRBJ2-7	ASSETSRQTGD
.	TRBV20-1	TRBJ2-7	SARREYYEQY
TRBD1	TRBV20-1	TRBJ1-6	SARTGTGNSPLH
.	TRBV13	TRBJ2-1	ASSFGRLNNEQF
.	TRBV20-1	TRBJ2-5	SGDSEGQETQY
TRBD2	TRBV5-1	TRBJ2-1	ASSLRGESYNEQF
TRBD1	TRBV3-1	TRBJ1-2	ASSQRQGAYGYT
TRBD2	TRBV6-6	TRBJ2-5	ASRPAGGDETQY
.	TRBV2	TRBJ2-7	ASCRGAPEQY
.	TRBV5-1	TRBJ2-5	ASSLTPPGGGGETQY
.	TRBV7-3	TRBJ2-6	ASSSDSGANVLT
.	TRBV20-1	TRBJ2-7	SARNRAPYEQY
TRBD2	TRBV3-1	TRBJ2-3	ASKLAAGDTQY
TRBD2	TRBV7-9	TRBJ2-7	ASSSPGTTNEQY
.	TRBV25-1	TRBJ2-5	ASHTQGTGTQY